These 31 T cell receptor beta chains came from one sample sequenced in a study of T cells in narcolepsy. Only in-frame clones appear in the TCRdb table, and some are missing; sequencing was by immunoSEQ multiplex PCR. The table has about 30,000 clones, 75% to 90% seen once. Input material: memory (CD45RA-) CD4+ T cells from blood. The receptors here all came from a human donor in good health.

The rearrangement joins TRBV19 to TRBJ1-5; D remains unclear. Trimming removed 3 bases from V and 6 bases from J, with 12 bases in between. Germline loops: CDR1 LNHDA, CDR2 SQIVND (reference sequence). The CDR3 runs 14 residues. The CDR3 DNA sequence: TGTGCCAGTAGTATTCACGAGCGCGGTCAGCCCCAGCATTTT. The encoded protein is CASSIHERGQPQHF.

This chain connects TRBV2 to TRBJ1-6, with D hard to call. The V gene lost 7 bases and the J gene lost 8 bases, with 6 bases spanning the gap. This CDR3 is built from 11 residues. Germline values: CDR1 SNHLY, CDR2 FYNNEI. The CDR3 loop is CASTVDSPLHF. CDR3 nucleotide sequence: TGTGCCAGCACCGTGGATTCACCCCTCCACTTT.

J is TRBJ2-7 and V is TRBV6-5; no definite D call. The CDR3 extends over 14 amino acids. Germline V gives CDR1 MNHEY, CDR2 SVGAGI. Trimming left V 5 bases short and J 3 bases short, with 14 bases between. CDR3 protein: CASSESQTYYEQYV. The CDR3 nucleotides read TGTGCCAGCAGTGAATCACAGACTTACTACGAGCAGTACGTC.

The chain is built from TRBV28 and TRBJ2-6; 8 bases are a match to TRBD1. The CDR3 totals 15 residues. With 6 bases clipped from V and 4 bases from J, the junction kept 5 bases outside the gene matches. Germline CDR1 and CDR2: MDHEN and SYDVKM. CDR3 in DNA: TGTGCCAGCAGCCTCGGACAGGGCGGGGCCAACGTCCTGACTTTC. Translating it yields CASSLGQGGANVLTF.

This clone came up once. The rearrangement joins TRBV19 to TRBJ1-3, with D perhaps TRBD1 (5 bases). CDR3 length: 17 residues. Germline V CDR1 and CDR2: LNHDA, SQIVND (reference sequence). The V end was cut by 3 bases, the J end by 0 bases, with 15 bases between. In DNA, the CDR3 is TGTGCCAGTAGTATTCAGGGTGGCCTCAACTCTGGAAACACCATATATTTT. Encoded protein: CASSIQGGLNSGNTIYF.

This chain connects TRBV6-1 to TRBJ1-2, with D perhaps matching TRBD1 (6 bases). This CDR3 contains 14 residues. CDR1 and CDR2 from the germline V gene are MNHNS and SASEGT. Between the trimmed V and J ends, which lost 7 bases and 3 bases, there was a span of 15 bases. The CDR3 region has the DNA TGTGCCAGCACCGAGGGGGAAAAATACTATGGCTACACCTTC. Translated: CASTEGEKYYGYTF.

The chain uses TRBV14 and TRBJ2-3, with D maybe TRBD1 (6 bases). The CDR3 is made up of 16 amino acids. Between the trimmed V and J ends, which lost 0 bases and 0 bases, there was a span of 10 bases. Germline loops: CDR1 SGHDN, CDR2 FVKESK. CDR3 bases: TGTGCCAGCAGCCAAGAGGCAGGGGTTAGCACAGATACGCAGTATTTT. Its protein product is CASSQEAGVSTDTQYF.

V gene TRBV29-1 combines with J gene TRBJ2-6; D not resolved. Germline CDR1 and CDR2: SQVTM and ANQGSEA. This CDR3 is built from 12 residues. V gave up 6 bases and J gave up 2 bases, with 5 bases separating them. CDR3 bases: TGCAGCGTAGCCGCTGGGGCCAACGTCCTGACTTTC. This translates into CSVAAGANVLTF.

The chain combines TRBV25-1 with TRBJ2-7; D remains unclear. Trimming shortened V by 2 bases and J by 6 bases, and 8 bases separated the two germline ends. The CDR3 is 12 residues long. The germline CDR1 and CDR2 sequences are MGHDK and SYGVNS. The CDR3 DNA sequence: TGTGCCAGCAGTGAAGTAGGGTTCGAGCAGTACTTC. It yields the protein CASSEVGFEQYF.

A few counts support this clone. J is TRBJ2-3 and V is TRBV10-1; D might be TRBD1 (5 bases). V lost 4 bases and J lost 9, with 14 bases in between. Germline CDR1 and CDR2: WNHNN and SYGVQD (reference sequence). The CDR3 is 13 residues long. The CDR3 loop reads CASSGLDIRTQYF. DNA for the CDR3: TGCGCCAGCAGTGGCCTGGACATCAGGACGCAGTATTTT.

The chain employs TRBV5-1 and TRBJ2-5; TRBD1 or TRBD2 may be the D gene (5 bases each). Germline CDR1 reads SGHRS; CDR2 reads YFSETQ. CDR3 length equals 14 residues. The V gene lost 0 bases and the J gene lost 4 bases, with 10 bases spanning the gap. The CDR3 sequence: CASSLEVGVETQYF. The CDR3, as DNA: TGCGCCAGCAGCTTGGAGGTGGGGGTAGAGACCCAGTACTTC.

This chain's CDR3 is CATGDTDYEQYV. CDR3 DNA: TGTGCCACCGGGGACACTGACTACGAGCAGTACGTC. The rearrangement links TRBV6-5 to TRBJ2-7, with D perhaps TRBD1 (6 bases). The CDR3 has 12 amino acids. Per the germline V gene, CDR1 is MNHEY and CDR2 is SVGAGI. Deletions cut 10 bases from V and 3 bases from J, with 13 bases between.

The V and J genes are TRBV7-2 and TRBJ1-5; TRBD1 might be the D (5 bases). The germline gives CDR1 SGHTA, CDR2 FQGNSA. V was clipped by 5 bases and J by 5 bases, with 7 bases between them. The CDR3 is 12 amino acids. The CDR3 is CASSKQDQPQHF. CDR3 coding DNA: TGTGCCAGCAGCAAACAGGATCAGCCCCAGCATTTT.

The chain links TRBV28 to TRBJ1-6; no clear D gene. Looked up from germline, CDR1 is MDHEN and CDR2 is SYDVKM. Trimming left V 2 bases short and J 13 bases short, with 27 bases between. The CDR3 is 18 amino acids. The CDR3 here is CASSLTGSHANGNWPLHF. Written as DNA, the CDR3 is TGTGCCAGCAGTTTAACTGGGTCACACGCGAATGGGAATTGGCCCCTCCACTTT.

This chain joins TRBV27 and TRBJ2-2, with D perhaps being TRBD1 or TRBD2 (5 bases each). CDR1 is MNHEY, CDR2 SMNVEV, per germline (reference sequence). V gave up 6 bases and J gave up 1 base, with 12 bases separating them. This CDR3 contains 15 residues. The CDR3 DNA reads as TGTGCCAGCAGACCGGGACCCGTGAACACCGGGGAGCTGTTTTTT. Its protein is CASRPGPVNTGELFF.

CDR3 nucleotides: TGTGCCATCAGTAGACAGGGATCCGGCTCTGGGGCCAACGTCCTGACTTTC. The encoded protein is CAISRQGSGSGANVLTF. The chain joins TRBV10-3 to TRBJ2-6; 7 positions agree with TRBD1. The V and J ends lost 5 bases and 0 bases, in that order; junction bases with no gene match: 7. Germline loops: CDR1 ENHRY, CDR2 SYGVKD. The CDR3 loop spans 17 amino acids.

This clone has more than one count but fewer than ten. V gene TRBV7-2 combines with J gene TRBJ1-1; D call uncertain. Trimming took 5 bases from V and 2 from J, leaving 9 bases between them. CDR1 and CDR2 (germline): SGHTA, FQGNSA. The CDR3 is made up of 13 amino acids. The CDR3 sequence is CASSRLYNTEAFF. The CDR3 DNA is TGTGCCAGCAGCCGTCTGTACAACACTGAAGCTTTCTTT.

The CDR3 region is CASSSSYRDRGQPQHF. The CDR3 nucleotides are TGTGCCAGTAGTTCTTCTTACCGGGACAGGGGCCAGCCCCAGCATTTT. The gene calls are TRBV19 and TRBJ1-5; 10 bases are shared with TRBD1. This CDR3 has 16 amino acids. V gave up 5 bases and J gave up 7 bases; unmatched junction bases: 11. CDR1 is LNHDA and CDR2 is SQIVND in the germline V gene (reference sequence). Full variable domain (missing parts from reference TRBV19 and TRBJ1-5): DGGITQSPKYLFRKEGQNVTLSCEQNLNHDAMYWYRQDPGQGLRLIYYSQIVNDFQKGDIAEGYSVSREKKESFPLTVTSAQKNPTAFYLCASSSSYRDRGQPQHFGDGTRLSIL.

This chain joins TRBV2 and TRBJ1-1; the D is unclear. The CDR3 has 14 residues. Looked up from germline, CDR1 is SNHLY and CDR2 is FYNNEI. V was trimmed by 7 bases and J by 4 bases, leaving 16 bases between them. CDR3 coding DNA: TGTGCCAGCACCGATAACAGTGTTGTCACTGAAGCTTTCTTT. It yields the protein CASTDNSVVTEAFF.

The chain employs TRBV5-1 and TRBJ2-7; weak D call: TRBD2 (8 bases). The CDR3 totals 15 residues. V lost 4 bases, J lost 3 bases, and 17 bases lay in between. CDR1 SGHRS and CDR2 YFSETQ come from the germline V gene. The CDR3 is CASSPRGRGVYEQYF. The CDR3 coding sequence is TGCGCCAGCAGCCCGAGGGGGCGGGGGGTCTACGAGCAGTACTTC.

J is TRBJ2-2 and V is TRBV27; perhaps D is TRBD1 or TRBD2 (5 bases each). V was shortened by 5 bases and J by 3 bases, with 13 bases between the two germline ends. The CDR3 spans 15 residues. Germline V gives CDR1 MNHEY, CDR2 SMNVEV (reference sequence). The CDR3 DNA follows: TGTGCCAGCAGTGCCTCCGGGGCGTACACCGGGGAGCTGTTTTTT. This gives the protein CASSASGAYTGELFF.

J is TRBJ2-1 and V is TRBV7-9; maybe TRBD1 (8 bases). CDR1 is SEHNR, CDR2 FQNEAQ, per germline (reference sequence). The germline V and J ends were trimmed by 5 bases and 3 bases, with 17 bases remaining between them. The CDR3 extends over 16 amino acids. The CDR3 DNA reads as TGTGCCAGCAGCCTTTACAGGGGGGGTGACTACAATGAGCAGTTCTTC. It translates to CASSLYRGGDYNEQFF.

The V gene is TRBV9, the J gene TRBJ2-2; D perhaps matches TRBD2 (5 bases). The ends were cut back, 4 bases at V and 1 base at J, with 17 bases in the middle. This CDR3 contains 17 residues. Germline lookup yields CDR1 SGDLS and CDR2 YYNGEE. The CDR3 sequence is CASSPHPGTVNTGELFF. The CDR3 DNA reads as TGTGCCAGCAGCCCTCACCCGGGAACAGTGAACACCGGGGAGCTGTTTTTT.

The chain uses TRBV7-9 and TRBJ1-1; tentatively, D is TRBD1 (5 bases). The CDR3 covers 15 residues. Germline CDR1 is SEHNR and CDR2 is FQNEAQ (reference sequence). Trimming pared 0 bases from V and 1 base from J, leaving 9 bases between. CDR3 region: CASSLAGGSNTEAFF. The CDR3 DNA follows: TGTGCCAGCAGCTTAGCGGGGGGGTCGAACACTGAAGCTTTCTTT.

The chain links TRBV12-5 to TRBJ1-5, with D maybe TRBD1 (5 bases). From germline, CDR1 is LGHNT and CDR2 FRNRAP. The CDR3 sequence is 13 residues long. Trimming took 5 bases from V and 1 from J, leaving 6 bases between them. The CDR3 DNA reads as TGTGCTAGTGGTCGACAGAGCAATCAGCCCCAGCATTTT. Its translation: CASGRQSNQPQHF. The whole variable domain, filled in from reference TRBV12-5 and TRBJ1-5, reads DARVTQTPRHKVTEMGQEVTMRCQPILGHNTVFWYRQTMMQGLELLAYFRNRAPLDDSGMPKDRFSAEMPDATLATLKIQPSEPRDSAVYFCASGRQSNQPQHFGDGTRLSIL.

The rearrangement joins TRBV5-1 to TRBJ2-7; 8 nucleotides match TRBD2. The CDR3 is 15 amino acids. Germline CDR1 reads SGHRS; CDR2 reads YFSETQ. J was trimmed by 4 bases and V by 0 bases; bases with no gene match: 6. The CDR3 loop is CASSLDGTSLYEQYF. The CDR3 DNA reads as TGCGCCAGCAGCTTGGATGGGACTAGTCTTTACGAGCAGTACTTC.

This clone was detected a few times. CDR3 in amino acids: CASRQGGGGYTF. In DNA form, the CDR3 reads TGTGCCAGCAGGCAGGGAGGTGGTGGCTACACCTTC. This chain uses TRBV28 with TRBJ1-2; a possible D gene is TRBD1 (5 bases). V lost 6 bases to trimming and J lost 7 bases, with 12 bases between them. Germline CDR1 and CDR2: MDHEN and SYDVKM. This CDR3 spans 12 amino acids.

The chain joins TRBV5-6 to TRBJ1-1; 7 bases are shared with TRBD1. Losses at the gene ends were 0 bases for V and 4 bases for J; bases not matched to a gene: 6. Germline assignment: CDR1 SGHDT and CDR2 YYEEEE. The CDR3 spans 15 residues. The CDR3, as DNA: TGTGCCAGCAGCTTGGCCACAGGGGTGGGCACTGAAGCTTTCTTT. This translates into CASSLATGVGTEAFF.

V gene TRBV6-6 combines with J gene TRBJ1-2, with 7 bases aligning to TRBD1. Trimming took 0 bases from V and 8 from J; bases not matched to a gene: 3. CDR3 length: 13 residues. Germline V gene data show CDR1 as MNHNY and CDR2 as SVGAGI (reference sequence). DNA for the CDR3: TGTGCCAGCAGTTACTCCGACAGGGTGGGCTACACCTTC. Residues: CASSYSDRVGYTF.

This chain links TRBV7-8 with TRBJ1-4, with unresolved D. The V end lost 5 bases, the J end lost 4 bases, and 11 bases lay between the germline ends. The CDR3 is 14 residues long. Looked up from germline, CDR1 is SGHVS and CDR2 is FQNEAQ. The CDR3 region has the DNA TGTGCCAGCAGCGGGATTGGGTATAATGAAAAACTGTTTTTT. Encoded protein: CASSGIGYNEKLFF.

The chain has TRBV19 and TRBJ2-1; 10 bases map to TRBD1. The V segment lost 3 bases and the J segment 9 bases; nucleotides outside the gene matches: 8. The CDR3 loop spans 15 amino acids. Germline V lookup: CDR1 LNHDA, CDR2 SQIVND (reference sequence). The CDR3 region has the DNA TGTGCCAGTAGTATCCCCCGGGACAGGGGACCTGAGCAGTTCTTC. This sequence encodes CASSIPRDRGPEQFF. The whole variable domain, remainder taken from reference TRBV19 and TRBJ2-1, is DGGITQSPKYLFRKEGQNVTLSCEQNLNHDAMYWYRQDPGQGLRLIYYSQIVNDFQKGDIAEGYSVSREKKESFPLTVTSAQKNPTAFYLCASSIPRDRGPEQFFGPGTRLTVL.